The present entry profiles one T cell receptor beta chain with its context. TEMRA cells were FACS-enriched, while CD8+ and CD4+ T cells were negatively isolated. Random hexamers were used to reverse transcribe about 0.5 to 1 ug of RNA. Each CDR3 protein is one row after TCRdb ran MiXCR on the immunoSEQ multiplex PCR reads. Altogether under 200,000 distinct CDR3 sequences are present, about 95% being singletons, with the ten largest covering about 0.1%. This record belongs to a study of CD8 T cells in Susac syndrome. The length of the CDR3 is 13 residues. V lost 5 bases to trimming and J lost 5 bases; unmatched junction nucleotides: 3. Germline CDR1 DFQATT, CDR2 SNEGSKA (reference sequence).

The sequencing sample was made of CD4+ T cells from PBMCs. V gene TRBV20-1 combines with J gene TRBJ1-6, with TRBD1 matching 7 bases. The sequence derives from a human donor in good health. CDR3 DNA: TGCAGTGCTCTGACAGGGAATAATTCACCCCTCCACTTT. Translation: CSALTGNNSPLHF.